The next 10 T cell receptor beta chains were all read from a single sample in a study of T cell responses to AZD1222 COVID-19 vaccine. The data were produced by immunoSEQ multiplex PCR, yet TCRdb's version contains in-frame clones alone and is incomplete. Here the sample spans about 190,000 clones, about nine tenths being singletons. The sample here was peripheral blood, taken on day 0 of AZD1222 vaccination. These receptors were obtained from an adult in good health.

The rearrangement joins TRBV19 to TRBJ1-4, with TRBD1 identical over 9 bases. Germline assignment: CDR1 LNHDA and CDR2 SQIVND (reference sequence). CDR3 length equals 13 residues. Trimming at V came to 6 bases and at J to 8 bases, leaving 4 bases not matched to a gene. CDR3 region: CASRRDRDEKLFF. CDR3 coding DNA: TGTGCCAGTAGAAGGGACAGGGACGAAAAACTGTTTTTT.

V is TRBV12-3 or TRBV12-4 and J is TRBJ1-2, with D uncertain. The CDR3 consists of 13 residues. Between the trimmed V and J ends, which lost 5 bases and 4 bases, there was a span of 11 bases. CDR3 nucleotide sequence: TGTGCCAGCAGTACTTCAGGCTCCTATGGCTACACCTTC. Its protein product is CASSTSGSYGYTF.

This rearrangement joins TRBV28 to TRBJ1-5; D not resolved. The CDR3 consists of 18 residues. Trimming took off 6 bases at V and 4 bases at J, with 25 bases between the two ends. Germline CDR1 MDHEN, CDR2 SYDVKM. The CDR3 here is CASREVLRRRPLNQPQHF. The CDR3 DNA follows: TGTGCCAGCAGAGAGGTTTTAAGGCGACGGCCGTTAAATCAGCCCCAGCATTTT.

The rearrangement joins TRBV5-1 to TRBJ2-3; no firm D call. The CDR3 sequence is 14 residues long. Per the germline V gene, CDR1 is SGHRS and CDR2 is YFSETQ. V was pared by 0 bases and J by 2 bases, with 7 bases between. CDR3 nucleotides: TGCGCCAGCAGCTTGGGTGCGGTCACAGATACGCAGTATTTT. Translation: CASSLGAVTDTQYF.

The chain links TRBV7-2 to TRBJ2-3, with D possibly matching TRBD2 (7 bases). This CDR3 spans 15 amino acids. Looked up from germline, CDR1 is SGHTA and CDR2 is FQGNSA. V lost 7 bases to trimming and J lost 2 bases, with 16 bases between them. CDR3 coding DNA: TGTGCCAGCACCGAGGGGGGGAGTATCACAGATACGCAGTATTTT. Translating it yields CASTEGGSITDTQYF.

The rearrangement uses TRBV4-1 and TRBJ1-6; D remains ambiguous. The CDR3 length is 15 residues. Trimming cost V 0 bases and J 9 bases, with 12 bases left between them. CDR1 and CDR2 from the germline V gene are MGHRA and YSYEKL. CDR3 region: CASSQDPPGSSPLHF. The DNA of the CDR3 is TGCGCCAGCAGCCAAGATCCACCGGGGAGTTCACCCCTCCACTTT.

The V gene is TRBV27, the J gene TRBJ2-7, with D tentatively TRBD1 (5 bases). There are 16 residues in the CDR3. Germline V gene data show CDR1 as MNHEY and CDR2 as SMNVEV (reference sequence). Between the trimmed V and J ends, which lost 5 bases and 3 bases, there was a span of 20 bases. CDR3 DNA: TGTGCCAGCAGTCGTCTAGGTGGGGCAGGAGTCTACGAGCAGTACTTC. It encodes CASSRLGGAGVYEQYF.

V usage is TRBV19 and J usage is TRBJ1-4, with D possibly TRBD1 on 6 matching bases. The V end was cut by 4 bases, the J end by 6 bases, with 9 bases between. CDR3 length equals 13 residues. Germline V gene sequence: CDR1 LNHDA, CDR2 SQIVND (reference sequence). CDR3 sequence (DNA): TGTGCCAGTAGTAACAGGGAAGATGAAAAACTGTTTTTT. It is translated as CASSNREDEKLFF.

The chain recombines TRBV2 with TRBJ2-7, with 10 positions matching TRBD2. CDR1 and CDR2 (germline): SNHLY, FYNNEI. The CDR3 length is 15 residues. V lost 3 bases to trimming and J lost 4 bases; unmatched junction nucleotides: 6. The CDR3 spells CASSDVLAGLYEQYF. In DNA, the CDR3 is TGTGCCAGCAGTGACGTACTAGCGGGACTTTACGAGCAGTACTTC. The full variable domain, rest sourced from reference TRBV2 and TRBJ2-7, is EPEVTQTPSHQVTQMGQEVILRCVPISNHLYFYWYRQILGQKVEFLVSFYNNEISEKSEIFDDQFSVERPDGSNFTLKIRSTKLEDSAMYFCASSDVLAGLYEQYFGPGTRLTVT.

The genes are TRBV2 and TRBJ2-3; 13 nucleotides match TRBD2. V lost 6 bases, J lost 2 bases, and 5 bases stayed unmatched. Germline values: CDR1 SNHLY, CDR2 FYNNEI. The CDR3 runs 16 residues. The CDR3 region has the DNA TGTGCCAGCAGGGGGACTAGCGGGGCCTTCACAGATACGCAGTATTTT. Translation gives CASRGTSGAFTDTQYF.